This T cell receptor (beta chain) was recovered during a study of T cells in narcolepsy. General study findings and limits: HCRT-specific and TRIB2-specific autoreactive clonotypes appeared among same-patient CSF and blood CD4+ clonotypes.

The CDR3 runs 14 residues. Trimming at V came to 4 bases and at J to 1 base, leaving 3 bases not matched to a gene. Germline CDR1 MNHNS, CDR2 SASEGT. The repertoire was sequenced with immunoSEQ multiplex PCR; TCRdb's copy has only in-frame clones and lacks some. The sample carries over 30,000 clones, over 75% recorded once. With regard to this clone: The antigen is not known.

The chain recombines TRBV6-1 with TRBJ1-1, with TRBD1 identical over 7 bases. The sample consisted of CD45RA- memory CD4+ T cells from PBMCs. The receptor was isolated from a human donor with narcolepsy. The CDR3 region is CASSGRTGNTEAFF. In DNA, the CDR3 is TGTGCCAGCAGTGGACGGACAGGGAACACTGAAGCTTTCTTT.